This entry lists 8 T cell receptor beta chains sequenced from one sample in a study of cytomegalovirus exposure and HLA in healthy donors. Primers: 60 Vbeta forward and 13 Jbeta reverse. The protocol was immunoSEQ multiplex PCR, while the TCRdb copy is restricted to in-frame clones and leaves out a portion. The sample carries about 200,000 clones, 12% recorded once. The sequencing input was PBMCs. These receptor sequences come from a man in his fifties or sixties in good health and CMV-seropositive.

This clone has only a few counts. Here the CDR3 reads CASSVGVGGGNIQYF. CDR3 nucleotides: TGTGCCAGCAGCGTAGGTGTAGGGGGGGGAAACATTCAGTACTTC. The chain is built from TRBV9 and TRBJ2-4, with D perhaps matching TRBD2 (7 bases). From germline, CDR1 is SGDLS and CDR2 YYNGEE. Trimming cost V 0 bases and J 6 bases, with 13 bases left between them. The CDR3 consists of 15 residues. Complete variable domain (other parts from reference TRBV9 and TRBJ2-4): DSGVTQTPKHLITATGQRVTLRCSPRSGDLSVYWYQQSLDQGLQFLIQYYNGEERAKGNILERFSAQQFPDLHSELNLSSLELGDSALYFCASSVGVGGGNIQYFGAGTRLSVL.

This sequence joins TRBV5-1 and TRBJ2-5; 9 nucleotides match TRBD1. Per the germline V gene, CDR1 is SGHRS and CDR2 is YFSETQ. CDR3 length: 15 amino acids. After removal of 2 bases from V and 4 bases from J, the junction contained 6 bases not matched to a gene. The CDR3 sequence: CASSFTGGFGETQYF. The CDR3, as DNA: TGCGCCAGCAGCTTTACAGGGGGCTTCGGAGAGACCCAGTACTTC.

Only a few counts were recorded for this clone. The chain joins TRBV28 to TRBJ1-4; D is uncertain. Between the trimmed V and J ends, which lost 7 bases and 1 base, there was a span of 16 bases. Germline V gives CDR1 MDHEN, CDR2 SYDVKM. CDR3 length equals 16 residues. The CDR3 DNA reads TGTGCCAGCAACCGGGAGGCGAGGGTAACTAATGAAAAACTGTTTTTT. It yields the protein CASNREARVTNEKLFF.

V gene TRBV6-6 combines with J gene TRBJ1-3; D not certain. V was trimmed by 0 bases and J by 4 bases, leaving 7 bases between them. This CDR3 comprises 14 residues. Germline assignment: CDR1 MNHNY and CDR2 SVGAGI (reference sequence). CDR3 residues: CASSYSPTGNTIYF. The CDR3 bases are TGTGCCAGCAGTTACTCCCCGACAGGAAACACCATATATTTT.

V is TRBV7-2 and J is TRBJ2-5, with TRBD1 matching over 11 bases. CDR1 is SGHTA and CDR2 is FQGNSA in the germline V gene. The length of the CDR3 is 16 residues. After removal of 5 bases from V and 5 bases from J, the junction contained 10 bases not matched to a gene. In DNA, the CDR3 is TGTGCCAGCAGCCCGCATGGACAGGGGGCACCGGAGACCCAGTACTTC. Its protein product is CASSPHGQGAPETQYF.

Points on this clone: This CDR3 is also generated by other DNA sequences in the sample. This chain connects TRBV6-5 to TRBJ1-6; possibly TRBD1 for D (5 bases). The CDR3 loop spans 12 amino acids. Trimming pared 6 bases from V and 13 bases from J, leaving 13 bases between. Germline CDR1 MNHEY, CDR2 SVGAGI. The CDR3, as DNA: TGTGCCAGCAGCCAGGGTCGATCCCCCCTCCACTTT. This encodes CASSQGRSPLHF.

This clone was recorded a few times. The genes are TRBV4-3 and TRBJ2-3, with D possibly TRBD2 on 5 matching bases. The ends were cut back, 1 base at V and 0 bases at J, with 5 bases in the middle. There are 14 residues in the CDR3. Per the germline V gene, CDR1 is LGHNA and CDR2 is YSLEER. The CDR3 region is CASSQAGSTDTQYF. Here the CDR3 DNA reads TGCGCCAGCAGCCAAGCGGGAAGCACAGATACGCAGTATTTT.

The chain joins TRBV5-6 to TRBJ1-3; D may be TRBD1 (6 bases). V shed 1 base and J shed 3 bases, with 8 bases lying between them. Germline V gives CDR1 SGHDT, CDR2 YYEEEE. This CDR3 spans 14 amino acids. The CDR3 region is CASSLTGFGNTIYF. CDR3 coding DNA: TGTGCCAGCAGCTTGACAGGGTTTGGAAACACCATATATTTT.